Shown below are 16 T cell receptor beta chains from a single sample sequenced in a study of identifying expanded T cells in peripheral blood. Sequenced by immunoSEQ multiplex PCR; TCRdb stores in-frame clones only, minus some. The table lists some 100,000 clones, over 80% of them singletons, with about 6% in the top ten. Specimen: blood. These receptors were collected from a person between 18 and 75 years old in good health.

The chain employs TRBV6-6 and TRBJ2-1; 7 positions agree with TRBD2. V was clipped by 4 bases and J by 10 bases; unmatched bases: 7. Germline CDR1 is MNHNY and CDR2 is SVGAGI (reference sequence). This CDR3 region has 13 residues. The CDR3 region is CASSSASGFEQFF. The CDR3 coding sequence is TGTGCCAGCAGTTCGGCTAGCGGTTTCGAGCAGTTCTTC.

J is TRBJ2-1 and V is TRBV5-1, with TRBD2 matching 7 bases. Germline V gene data show CDR1 as SGHRS and CDR2 as YFSETQ. This CDR3 has 16 amino acids. The V segment lost 0 bases and the J segment 0 bases; nucleotides outside the gene matches: 3. DNA for the CDR3: TGCGCCAGCAGCTTGGGCGGCGGGGGCTCCTACAATGAGCAGTTCTTC. It specifies CASSLGGGGSYNEQFF.

This clone was seen a single time. The chain joins TRBV7-9 to TRBJ1-5, with D possibly TRBD1 on 5 matching bases. V lost 5 bases and J lost 3, with 17 bases in between. The CDR3 length is 16 residues. Germline loops: CDR1 SEHNR, CDR2 FQNEAQ (reference sequence). The CDR3 is CASSQAGRDYNQPQHF. Here the CDR3 DNA reads TGTGCCAGCAGCCAAGCCGGCCGGGACTACAATCAGCCCCAGCATTTT.

This CDR3 is CASSPDGQLYGYTF. The CDR3 nucleotides are TGCGCCAGCAGCCCAGACGGACAGCTCTATGGCTACACCTTC. The rearrangement uses TRBV5-1 and TRBJ1-2, with D possibly matching TRBD1 (6 bases). Trimming removed 4 bases at V and 4 bases at J, with 14 bases between. The CDR3 runs 14 residues. Germline V gives CDR1 SGHRS, CDR2 YFSETQ.

The chain combines TRBV10-2 with TRBJ1-1; D is perhaps TRBD1 (5 bases). Trimming shortened V by 8 bases and J by 2 bases, and 12 bases separated the two germline ends. Per the germline V gene, CDR1 is WSHSY and CDR2 is SAAADI. The CDR3 is made up of 13 amino acids. The CDR3 DNA follows: TGCGCCAGCTCTTCCGGGGCCAACACTGAAGCTTTCTTT. Protein sequence: CASSSGANTEAFF.

The chain links TRBV21-1 to TRBJ2-5. TRBV21-1 has pseudogene status. This CDR3 comprises 14 residues. In DNA form, the CDR3 reads TGTGCCAGCAGCAGTCCGGGGCGGCGGGAGACCCAGTACTTC. The encoded protein is CASSSPGRRETQYF.

The J gene is TRBJ1-6, the V gene TRBV11-2; D gene ambiguous. V lost 1 base and J lost 4, with 5 bases in between. The CDR3 consists of 14 residues. Per germline, CDR1 SGHAT and CDR2 FQNNGV. The chain's CDR3 is CASSLAIYNSPLHF. The CDR3 DNA follows: TGTGCCAGCAGCTTAGCTATATATAATTCACCCCTCCACTTT.

This clone was seen a few times. V gene TRBV23-1 combines with J gene TRBJ1-3, with 9 bases that match TRBD1. TRBV23-1 is treated as an ORF (open reading frame) with a function not yet certain. This CDR3 spans 19 amino acids. After removal of 3 bases from V and 1 base from J, the junction contained 13 bases not matched to a gene. The CDR3 reads CASSHPNRGRGVSGNTIYF. The CDR3 DNA is TGCGCCAGCAGTCACCCGAACAGGGGGCGAGGGGTATCTGGAAACACCATATATTTT.

The J gene is TRBJ2-1, the V gene TRBV7-9; tentatively, D is TRBD1 (5 bases). The germline V gene encodes CDR1 SEHNR and CDR2 FQNEAQ (reference sequence). This CDR3 region has 12 residues. V lost 2 bases and J lost 11, with 10 bases in between. CDR3 sequence: CASSLKQDKQFF. Written as DNA, the CDR3 is TGTGCCAGCAGCTTAAAACAGGATAAGCAGTTCTTC.

CDR3 amino acids: CASSELPGQGTYEQYF. The CDR3 nucleotides are TGCGCCAGCAGTGAGTTACCGGGACAGGGCACCTACGAGCAGTACTTC. The V call is TRBV10-1, the J call TRBJ2-7, with 9 bases fitting TRBD1. V shed 1 base and J 2 bases; nucleotides not matched to a gene: 6. Germline V gives CDR1 WNHNN, CDR2 SYGVQD (reference sequence). The CDR3 has 16 residues.

The J gene is TRBJ1-5, the V gene TRBV6-1; D gene ambiguous. Per the germline V gene, CDR1 is MNHNS and CDR2 is SASEGT. The CDR3 sequence is 13 residues long. The germline V and J ends were trimmed by 4 bases and 9 bases, with 13 bases remaining between them. The CDR3 protein is CASSGLLLGPQHF. DNA for the CDR3: TGTGCCAGCAGTGGACTGCTCCTTGGGCCCCAGCATTTT.

The rearrangement joins TRBV7-9 to TRBJ1-2; tentative D call: TRBD1 (6 bases). This CDR3 spans 18 amino acids. The V end lost 5 bases, the J end lost 4 bases, and 26 bases lay between the germline ends. The germline gives CDR1 SEHNR, CDR2 FQNEAQ (reference sequence). CDR3 protein: CASSPGGGRENLGYGYTF. Here the CDR3 DNA reads TGTGCCAGCAGCCCAGGAGGGGGAAGAGAGAATTTAGGCTATGGCTACACCTTC.

This chain joins TRBV14 and TRBJ2-5; the D is unclear. Germline CDR1 and CDR2: SGHDN and FVKESK. CDR3 length: 13 amino acids. Trimming took 0 bases from V and 7 from J, leaving 9 bases between them. The CDR3 nucleotides read TGTGCCAGCAGCCAAGACCGAAGTGGGACCCAGTACTTC. Protein product: CASSQDRSGTQYF.

The V gene is TRBV25-1, the J gene TRBJ1-4, with a possible D match to TRBD1 (5 bases). CDR1 and CDR2 (germline): MGHDK, SYGVNS. Trimming cost V 11 bases and J 8 bases, with 18 bases left between them. The CDR3 spans 13 residues. The CDR3 nucleotides are TGTGCCGCGGAGGCAGGGAGGATGGAAAAACTGTTTTTT. Residues: CAAEAGRMEKLFF.

V usage is TRBV7-8 and J usage is TRBJ1-2, with D perhaps TRBD1 (6 bases). Per germline, CDR1 SGHVS and CDR2 FQNEAQ. There are 12 residues in the CDR3. V lost 1 base, J lost 7 bases, and 7 bases lay in between. The CDR3 reads CASSLGQAGYTF. CDR3 DNA sequence: TGTGCCAGCAGCTTAGGACAGGCTGGCTACACCTTC.

This chain connects TRBV5-1 to TRBJ2-3; 10 bases align to TRBD1. In germline, CDR1 is SGHRS, CDR2 YFSETQ. The CDR3 has 16 residues. The trim removed 3 bases at V and 2 bases at J, leaving 6 bases unmatched. The CDR3 sequence is CASSSSGQGVTDTQYF. CDR3 in DNA: TGCGCCAGCAGCTCCTCCGGACAGGGGGTCACAGATACGCAGTATTTT.